Listed below are T cell receptor beta chains from one sample, sequenced in a study of blood T cell repertoires in COVID-19. TCRdb's copy holds only in-frame clones and misses some; the assay was immunoSEQ multiplex PCR. The sample consists of around 77,000 clones, 90% of them appearing once. Sequencing was performed on peripheral blood. Receptor source: a woman of 80 years or more with active or convalescent COVID-19. Both conserved end residues are part of each CDR3. The D gene is left open where the match is weak. Not every row has a clone size; where given, it reads once, few, many or a size class.

CDR3,DNA,J,size,V,D
CASSFFGRTSGELFF,TGTGCCAGCAGTTTTTTTGGCCGTACTAGCGGGGAGCTGTTTTTT,TRBJ2-2,NA,TRBV28,NA
CASSPDRGGEKLFF,TGTGCCAGCAGCCCTGACAGGGGAGGGGAAAAACTGTTTTTT,TRBJ1-4,NA,TRBV2,TRBD1
CASRRGAASGNTIYF,TGTGCCAGCAGGCGGGGGGCCGCCTCTGGAAACACCATATATTTT,TRBJ1-3,NA,TRBV28,NA
CASSLVGMEGLSTDTQYF,TGCGCCAGCAGCTTGGTTGGGATGGAGGGGCTGAGCACAGATACGCAGTATTTT,TRBJ2-3,NA,TRBV5-1,NA
CASSLGGQIYEQYF,TGTGCCAGCAGCTTGGGTGGGCAGATTTACGAGCAGTACTTC,TRBJ2-7,once,TRBV5-5,NA
CASSPPREKLFF,TGTGCCAGCAGTCCCCCCCGTGAAAAACTGTTTTTT,TRBJ1-4,NA,TRBV28,NA
CASSIDRRALGAGELFF,TGTGCCAGTAGTATAGATCGGCGGGCCCTCGGAGCTGGGGAGCTGTTTTTT,TRBJ2-2,NA,TRBV19,NA
CASSVGTSGYQETQYF,TGTGCCAGCAGCGTAGGGACTAGCGGGTACCAAGAGACCCAGTACTTC,TRBJ2-5,NA,TRBV9,TRBD2
CASSVLGDRANYGYTF,TGCGCCAGCAGCGTACTTGGGGACAGGGCGAACTATGGCTACACCTTC,TRBJ1-2,NA,TRBV5-1,TRBD1
CASSRRVRGRGQETQYF,TGTGCCAGCAGTAGACGAGTCAGGGGGCGCGGGCAAGAGACCCAGTACTTC,TRBJ2-5,NA,TRBV28,TRBD1
CASTPKFGGYTF,TGTGCCAGCACACCCAAGTTCGGGGGCTACACCTTC,TRBJ1-2,NA,TRBV6-5,NA
CASGQGTEAFF,TGTGCCAGCGGACAGGGGACTGAAGCTTTCTTT,TRBJ1-1,NA,TRBV6-5,TRBD1
CASSVGPGNYGYTF,TGTGCCAGCAGCGTAGGGCCAGGGAACTATGGCTACACCTTC,TRBJ1-2,NA,TRBV9,NA
CASSANTRRAVQETQYF,TGTGCCAGCAGTGCGAACACCCGGAGGGCAGTCCAAGAGACCCAGTACTTC,TRBJ2-5,few,TRBV28,NA
CASSLRQGATNQPQHF,TGTGCCAGCAGCTTAAGACAGGGGGCCACAAATCAGCCCCAGCATTTT,TRBJ1-5,NA,TRBV7-2,TRBD1
CASSPLPSDEQYF,TGTGCCAGCAGTCCCCTCCCTAGCGATGAGCAGTACTTC,TRBJ2-7,NA,TRBV28,NA
CASSPDSSSGNTIYF,TGTGCCAGCAGCCCGGACTCAAGCTCTGGAAACACCATATATTTT,TRBJ1-3,NA,TRBV7-2,NA
CASSFTGDLAGNTIYF,TGCGCCAGCAGCTTCACAGGGGATTTGGCTGGAAACACCATATATTTT,TRBJ1-3,NA,TRBV5-1,TRBD1
CASSRQPGLLGGDTQYF,TGCGCCAGCAGCCGACAACCGGGACTATTGGGAGGAGATACGCAGTATTTT,TRBJ2-3,NA,TRBV4-3,TRBD2
CASSQEASGGQTQYF,TGCGCCAGCAGCCAAGAGGCTAGCGGGGGTCAGACCCAGTACTTC,TRBJ2-5,once,TRBV4-3,TRBD2
CASSLDPTVNYGYTF,TGTGCCAGCAGCTTGGACCCCACAGTTAACTATGGCTACACCTTC,TRBJ1-2,NA,TRBV5-6,NA
CASSVGGLAGEKLFF,TGTGCCAGCAGCGTAGGAGGCCTCGCGGGTGAAAAACTGTTTTTT,TRBJ1-4,NA,TRBV9,NA
CASSSGTAKLSGANVLTF,TGCGCCAGCAGCTCCGGGACAGCAAAGTTATCTGGGGCCAACGTCCTGACTTTC,TRBJ2-6,NA,TRBV5-1,TRBD1
CASSLDGTPSYGYTF,TGTGCCAGCAGCTTAGATGGGACACCCTCTTATGGCTACACCTTC,TRBJ1-2,NA,TRBV7-2,NA
CASPRVARHNYGYTF,TGTGCCAGTCCCCGCGTCGCGCGGCATAACTATGGCTACACCTTC,TRBJ1-2,once,TRBV15,NA
CASSYSTGGRQPQHF,TGTGCCAGCAGTTACTCGACGGGGGGCCGGCAGCCCCAGCATTTT,TRBJ1-5,NA,TRBV6-6,NA
CASSLTSVTGELFF,TGTGCCAGCAGCTTAACGTCCGTCACCGGGGAGCTGTTTTTT,TRBJ2-2,NA,TRBV7-3,NA
CASSLSGTGRLYGYTF,TGTGCCAGCAGTCTATCCGGGACAGGCCGGCTCTATGGCTACACCTTC,TRBJ1-2,NA,TRBV27,TRBD1
CASSLTGGLTKNIQYF,TGTGCCAGCAGCTTGACAGGGGGCCTTACCAAAAACATTCAGTACTTC,TRBJ2-4,NA,TRBV5-5,TRBD1
CASSEATAYGYTF,TGTGCCAGCAGTGAAGCGACAGCTTATGGCTACACCTTC,TRBJ1-2,NA,TRBV6-1,NA
CAWSAGGRGYTF,TGTGCCTGGAGTGCAGGGGGCCGTGGCTACACCTTC,TRBJ1-2,NA,TRBV30,TRBD1
CASSQDTGHSYEQYF,TGCGCCAGCAGCCAAGATACAGGTCATTCCTACGAGCAGTACTTC,TRBJ2-7,NA,TRBV4-3,NA
CASSYTTGPSGNTIYF,TGTGCCAGCAGTTACACGACAGGCCCCTCTGGAAACACCATATATTTT,TRBJ1-3,NA,TRBV6-5,NA
CAWSVRSSWESWSNNEQFF,TGTGCCTGGAGTGTACGGTCTAGCTGGGAAAGTTGGTCAAACAATGAGCAGTTCTTC,TRBJ2-1,NA,TRBV30,NA
CASSSGQGVKDYEQYF,TGTGCCAGCAGCTCGGGACAGGGGGTTAAGGACTACGAGCAGTACTTC,TRBJ2-7,NA,TRBV7-9,TRBD1
CASSSEGGRTEAFF,TGTGCCAGCAGTTCCGAGGGAGGTCGGACTGAAGCTTTCTTT,TRBJ1-1,NA,TRBV7-9,NA
CASSLDRGARANYGYTF,TGTGCCAGCAGCTTAGATCGGGGGGCGCGAGCTAACTATGGCTACACCTTC,TRBJ1-2,NA,TRBV7-2,NA
CASSAGEQTTNEKLFF,TGTGCCAGCAGCGCTGGAGAGCAAACAACTAATGAAAAACTGTTTTTT,TRBJ1-4,NA,TRBV9,NA
CASSQARQGQTYEQYF,TGCGCCAGCAGCCAAGCAAGGCAGGGACAGACCTACGAGCAGTACTTC,TRBJ2-7,NA,TRBV4-3,TRBD1
CASRLTGTGLRAQHF,TGTGCCAGCAGGCTGACAGGGACGGGCTTGAGGGCCCAGCATTTT,TRBJ1-5,NA,TRBV28,TRBD1
CASSLENGPYNEQFF,TGCGCCAGCAGCTTGGAAAATGGCCCCTACAATGAGCAGTTCTTC,TRBJ2-1,NA,TRBV5-1,NA
CASVWQGAGDTQYF,TGTGCCTCGGTGTGGCAGGGGGCCGGAGATACGCAGTATTTT,TRBJ2-3,once,TRBV6-5,TRBD1
CASSYGQPNTEAFF,TGTGCCAGCAGTTACGGGCAGCCCAACACTGAAGCTTTCTTT,TRBJ1-1,NA,TRBV6-5,NA
CASSPRQGGRTEAFF,TGTGCCAGCAGTCCTCGACAGGGGGGACGGACTGAAGCTTTCTTT,TRBJ1-1,NA,TRBV27,TRBD1
CASSYPGGRRGELFF,TGTGCCAGCAGTTACCCCGGGGGGCGCCGAGGGGAGCTGTTTTTT,TRBJ2-2,NA,TRBV6-6,NA
CASRADRGYTEAFF,TGTGCCAGCAGGGCCGACAGGGGGTACACTGAAGCTTTCTTT,TRBJ1-1,once,TRBV2,TRBD1
CASSQGTGFTEAFF,TGCGCCAGCAGCCAAGGCACGGGATTTACTGAAGCTTTCTTT,TRBJ1-1,NA,TRBV4-3,NA
CASSLGAGGGSYEQYF,TGTGCCAGCAGCTTAGGAGCCGGGGGTGGGAGCTACGAGCAGTACTTC,TRBJ2-7,NA,TRBV13,NA
CASSHRDRGRGTEAFF,TGTGCCAGCAGCCACCGGGACAGGGGGCGAGGGACTGAAGCTTTCTTT,TRBJ1-1,NA,TRBV14,TRBD1
CATTAGGWGTDTQYF,TGTGCCACCACCGCGGGGGGTTGGGGCACAGATACGCAGTATTTT,TRBJ2-3,NA,TRBV24-1,TRBD2
CASSFPGTGGADTQYF,TGTGCCAGCAGTTTCCCCGGGACAGGGGGCGCAGATACGCAGTATTTT,TRBJ2-3,NA,TRBV28,TRBD1
CASRLAFTGELFF,TGTGCCAGCAGACTAGCTTTCACCGGGGAGCTGTTTTTT,TRBJ2-2,NA,TRBV2,NA
CASSQEDSGQSQETQYF,TGTGCCAGCAGCCAAGAAGACAGTGGGCAGTCCCAAGAGACCCAGTACTTC,TRBJ2-5,NA,TRBV3-1/TRBV3-2,NA
CASSQVGQLYNSPLHF,TGTGCCAGCAGCCAAGTGGGGCAGCTCTATAATTCACCCCTCCACTTT,TRBJ1-6,once,TRBV3-1/TRBV3-2,NA
CASSQDRPGSYTF,TGTGCCAGCAGCCAAGATCGTCCGGGTAGCTACACCTTC,TRBJ1-2,NA,TRBV3-1/TRBV3-2,NA
CASSSDSFNQPQHF,TGTGCCAGCAGTTCGGACAGCTTCAATCAGCCCCAGCATTTT,TRBJ1-5,NA,TRBV27,NA